The present entry profiles one T cell receptor (beta chain) with its context. In the source study's methods: Amplification with reference gene primers provided the estimates of nucleated cell counts. Clones were sequenced by immunoSEQ multiplex PCR, and TCRdb holds only the in-frame ones, with some missing. That table supplies the V and J calls and clone size; D and trimming were determined from the DNA. Of about 150,000 clones in the sample, roughly nine tenths were seen once. This entry comes from a study of blood T cell repertoires in COVID-19. Study summary: Samples of COVID-19 (acute and convalescent) were obtained from the United States, Italy and Spain. The cDNA or gDNA used as material had been derived from T cells, B-cell-depleted T cells, or PBMCs.

The material sequenced was peripheral blood. This TCR was recovered from a woman in her sixties with active or convalescent COVID-19.

In DNA, the CDR3 is TGTGCCATCAGGACCGGGACTAGCGGGGGCACAGATACGCAGTATTTT. This codes for CAIRTGTSGGTDTQYF. The chain recombines TRBV10-3 with TRBJ2-3, with 13 bases matching TRBD2. Trimming cost V 6 bases and J 1 base; bases outside gene matches: 4. The length of the CDR3 is 16 residues. Germline V gene lookup returns CDR1 ENHRY and CDR2 SYGVKD.